These 10 T cell receptor beta chains came from one sample sequenced in a study of T cell responses to AZD1222 COVID-19 vaccine. TCRdb's table, derived via immunoSEQ multiplex PCR, lists solely in-frame clones and lacks some. The repertoire has around 140,000 clones, more than 85% of them found once; the top ten carry about 9%. The sample here was peripheral blood, taken on day 0 of AZD1222 vaccination. The origin of the receptors is an adult in good health.

The rearrangement uses TRBV27 and TRBJ1-2; 7 nucleotides align to TRBD1. V shed 4 bases and J 8 bases; nucleotides not matched to a gene: 7. CDR3 length equals 13 residues. Looked up from germline, CDR1 is MNHEY and CDR2 is SMNVEV (reference sequence). Here the CDR3 DNA reads TGTGCCAGCAGTTCTTACAGACAGGGAGGCTACACCTTC. It translates to CASSSYRQGGYTF.

The chain employs TRBV9 and TRBJ1-1; D ambiguous. Germline loops: CDR1 SGDLS, CDR2 YYNGEE. The CDR3 is 13 amino acids. V gave up 2 bases and J gave up 1 base, with 6 bases separating them. Here the CDR3 DNA reads TGTGCCAGCAGCGTTTCTGGGAACACTGAAGCTTTCTTT. This encodes CASSVSGNTEAFF.

V and J are TRBV12-3 or TRBV12-4 and TRBJ1-5, with TRBD1 identical over 8 bases. The junction had 5 bases not matched to a gene; V was cut back by 6 bases and J by 7 bases. CDR3 size: 13 residues. The DNA for the CDR3 is TGTGCCAGCAGGGGACAGGTTGGCCAGCCCCAGCATTTT. Residues: CASRGQVGQPQHF.

The chain uses TRBV30 and TRBJ2-7; 7 bases line up with TRBD2. This CDR3 is 12 amino acids long. V lost 2 bases, J lost 7 bases, and 5 bases stayed unmatched. Per germline, CDR1 GTSNPN and CDR2 SVGIG (reference sequence). The CDR3 region is CAWSRGVQEQYF. CDR3 DNA: TGTGCCTGGAGTCGGGGGGTGCAGGAGCAGTACTTC.

The chain is built from TRBV5-1 and TRBJ1-2; no firm D call. The ends were cut back, 2 bases at V and 8 bases at J, with 13 bases in the middle. Germline assignment: CDR1 SGHRS and CDR2 YFSETQ. CDR3 size: 13 residues. CDR3: CASSFGGSVGYTF. In nucleotides, the CDR3 is TGCGCCAGCAGCTTTGGAGGGTCGGTCGGCTACACCTTC.

This chain uses TRBV5-1 with TRBJ1-2; a weak D match, TRBD1 (5 bases). Between the trimmed V and J ends, which lost 4 bases and 4 bases, there was a span of 14 bases. CDR1 SGHRS and CDR2 YFSETQ come from the germline V gene. CDR3 length: 14 residues. The CDR3 bases are TGCGCCAGCAGCCCTGCCGATGGGGGCTATGGCTACACCTTC. Residues: CASSPADGGYGYTF. The full variable domain, completed using reference TRBV5-1 and TRBJ1-2, is KAGVTQTPRYLIKTRGQQVTLSCSPISGHRSVSWYQQTPGQGLQFLFEYFSETQRNKGNFPGRFSGRQFSNSRSEMNVSTLELGDSALYLCASSPADGGYGYTFGSGTRLTVV.

The rearrangement joins TRBV12-5 to TRBJ1-5, with TRBD1 matching over 7 bases. CDR3 length: 17 residues. Losses at the gene ends were 0 bases for V and 1 base for J; bases not matched to a gene: 6. Germline V gives CDR1 LGHNT, CDR2 FRNRAP. The CDR3 loop reads CASGLVRAGGSNQPQHF. The DNA of the CDR3 is TGTGCTAGTGGTTTGGTTCGGGCAGGGGGAAGCAATCAGCCCCAGCATTTT.

The rearrangement joins TRBV11-2 to TRBJ2-1, with TRBD2 matching 9 bases. The CDR3 is 15 residues long. The junction had 2 bases not matched to a gene; V was cut back by 0 bases and J by 5 bases. The germline CDR1 and CDR2 sequences are SGHAT and FQNNGV. As DNA, the CDR3 is TGTGCCAGCAGCTTAGACGGACTAGCGCACAATGAGCAGTTCTTC. It encodes CASSLDGLAHNEQFF.

The chain joins TRBV19 to TRBJ1-5, with unresolved D. CDR1 and CDR2 from the germline V gene are LNHDA and SQIVND (reference sequence). CDR3 length: 14 amino acids. The V end lost 3 bases, the J end lost 5 bases, and 11 bases lay between the germline ends. CDR3 sequence (DNA): TGTGCCAGTAGTATCCATGGAGCGGATCAGCCCCAGCATTTT. Translating gives CASSIHGADQPQHF.

This clone was seen once. The chain links TRBV10-3 to TRBJ2-2, with unresolved D. The CDR3 extends over 11 amino acids. Trimming left V 10 bases short and J 1 base short, with 4 bases between. Germline V CDR1 and CDR2: ENHRY, SYGVKD. CDR3 nucleotides: TGTGCCACAGGGAACACCGGGGAGCTGTTTTTT. Its protein is CATGNTGELFF.